Only one count was recorded for the clone carrying this T cell receptor beta chain. The data were taken from a study of blood T cell repertoires in COVID-19. Method: immunoSEQ multiplex PCR; TCRdb's copy keeps in-frame clones and lacks some. The repertoire holds approximately 70,000 clones, 70% to 90% seen once, with 3.4% in the top ten. Trimming removed 4 bases at V and 3 bases at J, with 18 bases between. CDR3 length: 16 amino acids. From germline, CDR1 is SGHNT and CDR2 YYREEE (reference sequence). V gene TRBV5-4 combines with J gene TRBJ2-3; the D gene is possibly TRBD2 (5 bases). The TCR sequence derives from a woman between 45 and 60 years old with COVID-19, enrolled during active disease. The sample comprised peripheral blood. The CDR3, as DNA: TGTGCCAGCAGCCGGGAAGGGCCTCTGGAAACAGATACGCAGTATTTT. Translated, it gives CASSREGPLETDTQYF.